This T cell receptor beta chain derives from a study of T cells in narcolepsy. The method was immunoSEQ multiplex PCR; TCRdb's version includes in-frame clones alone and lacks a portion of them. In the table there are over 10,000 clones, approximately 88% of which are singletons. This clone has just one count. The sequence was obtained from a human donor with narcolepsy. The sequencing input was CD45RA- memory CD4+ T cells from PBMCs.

The CDR3 loop reads CASSPQQGYQETQYF. For the CDR3, the DNA is TGTGCCAGCAGCCCCCAACAGGGGTACCAAGAGACCCAGTACTTC. The chain carries TRBV5-4 and TRBJ2-5; 7 bases fit TRBD1. This CDR3 contains 15 residues. The V gene end was trimmed by 4 bases and the J gene end by 0 bases; junction bases not matched to a gene: 6. Germline loops: CDR1 SGHNT, CDR2 YYREEE (reference sequence).